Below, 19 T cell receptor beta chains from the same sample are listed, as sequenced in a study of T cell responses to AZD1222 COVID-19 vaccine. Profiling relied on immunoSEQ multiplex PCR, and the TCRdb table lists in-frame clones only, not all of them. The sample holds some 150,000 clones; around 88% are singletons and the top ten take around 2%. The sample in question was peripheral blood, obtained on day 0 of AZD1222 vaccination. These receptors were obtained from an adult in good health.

The CDR3 region is CASSPEDSGRYEQYF. Here the CDR3 DNA reads TGTGCCAGCAGCCCCGAGGATAGCGGGAGGTACGAGCAGTACTTC. This sequence joins TRBV7-2 and TRBJ2-7; 10 bases agree with TRBD2. V was pared by 5 bases and J by 4 bases, with 8 bases of the junction left unmatched. CDR3 length equals 15 residues. CDR1 SGHTA and CDR2 FQGNSA come from the germline V gene.

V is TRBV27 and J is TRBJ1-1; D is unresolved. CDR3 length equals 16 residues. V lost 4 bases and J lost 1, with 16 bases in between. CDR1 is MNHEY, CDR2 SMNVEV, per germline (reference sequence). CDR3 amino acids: CASSSSFYGENTEAFF. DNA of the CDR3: TGTGCCAGCAGTTCATCCTTCTACGGGGAGAACACTGAAGCTTTCTTT.

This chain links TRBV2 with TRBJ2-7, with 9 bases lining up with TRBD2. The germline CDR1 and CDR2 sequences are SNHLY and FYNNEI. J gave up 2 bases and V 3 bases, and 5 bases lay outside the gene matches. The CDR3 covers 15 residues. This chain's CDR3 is CASSEASGNTYEQYF. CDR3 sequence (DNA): TGTGCCAGCAGTGAGGCTAGCGGGAACACCTACGAGCAGTACTTC.

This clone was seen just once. CDR3 sequence (DNA): TGTGCCAGCGAAAGGAACACTGAAGCTTTCTTT. Protein sequence: CASERNTEAFF. The chain links TRBV6-5 to TRBJ1-1; no firm D call. This CDR3 contains 11 residues. V was shortened by 8 bases and J by 1 base, with 5 bases between the two germline ends. CDR1 MNHEY and CDR2 SVGAGI come from the germline V gene.

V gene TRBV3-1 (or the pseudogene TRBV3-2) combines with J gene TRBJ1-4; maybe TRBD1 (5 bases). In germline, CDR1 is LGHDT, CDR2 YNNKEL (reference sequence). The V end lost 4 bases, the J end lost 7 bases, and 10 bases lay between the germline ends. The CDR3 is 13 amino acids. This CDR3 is CASSLRGGEKLFF. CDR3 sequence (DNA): TGTGCCAGCAGCCTACGTGGGGGTGAAAAACTGTTTTTT.

CDR3 DNA: TGTGCCAGCTCATTGGACATGGAGAAAACTGAAGCTTTCTTT. Translation: CASSLDMEKTEAFF. V gene TRBV18 combines with J gene TRBJ1-1; D may be TRBD1 (5 bases). Trimming took 5 bases from V and 5 from J, leaving 15 bases between them. The length of the CDR3 is 14 residues. Germline CDR1 reads KGHSH; CDR2 reads LQKENI.

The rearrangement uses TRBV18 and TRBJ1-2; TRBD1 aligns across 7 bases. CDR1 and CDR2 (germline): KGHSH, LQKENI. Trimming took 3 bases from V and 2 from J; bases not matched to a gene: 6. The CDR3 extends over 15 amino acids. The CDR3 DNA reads TGTGCCAGCTCACCGCCCGGGACAGCAAACTATGGCTACACCTTC. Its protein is CASSPPGTANYGYTF.

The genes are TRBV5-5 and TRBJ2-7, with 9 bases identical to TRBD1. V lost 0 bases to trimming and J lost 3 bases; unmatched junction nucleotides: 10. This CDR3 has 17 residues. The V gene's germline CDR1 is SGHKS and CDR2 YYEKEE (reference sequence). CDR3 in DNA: TGTGCCAGCAGCTTGGGTTGGCCGGGACAGGGAATCTACGAGCAGTACTTC. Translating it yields CASSLGWPGQGIYEQYF.

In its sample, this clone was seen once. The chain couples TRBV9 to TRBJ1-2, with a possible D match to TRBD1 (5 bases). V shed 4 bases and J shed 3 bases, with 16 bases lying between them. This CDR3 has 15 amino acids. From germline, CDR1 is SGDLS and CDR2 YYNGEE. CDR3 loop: CASSTNSGRDYGYTF. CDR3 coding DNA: TGTGCCAGCAGCACTAATTCGGGACGGGACTATGGCTACACCTTC.

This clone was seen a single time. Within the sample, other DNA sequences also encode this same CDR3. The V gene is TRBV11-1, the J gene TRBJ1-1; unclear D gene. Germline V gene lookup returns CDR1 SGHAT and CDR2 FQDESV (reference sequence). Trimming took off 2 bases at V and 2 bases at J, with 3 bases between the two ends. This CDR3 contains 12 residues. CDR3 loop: CASSLSNTEAFF. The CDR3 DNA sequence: TGTGCCAGCAGCTTATCTAACACTGAAGCTTTCTTT.

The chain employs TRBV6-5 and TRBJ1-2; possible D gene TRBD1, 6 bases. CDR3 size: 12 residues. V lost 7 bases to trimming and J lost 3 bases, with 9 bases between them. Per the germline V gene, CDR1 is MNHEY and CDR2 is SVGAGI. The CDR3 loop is CASIAGDYGYTF. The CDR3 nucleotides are TGTGCCAGCATCGCAGGGGACTATGGCTACACCTTC.

The CDR3 is CAWGKALRSYTF. The CDR3 DNA sequence: TGTGCCTGGGGAAAGGCACTACGGAGCTACACCTTC. V gene TRBV30 combines with J gene TRBJ1-2; D call uncertain. The CDR3 covers 12 residues. The V gene lost 5 bases and the J gene lost 9 bases, with 16 bases spanning the gap. CDR1 and CDR2 from the germline V gene are GTSNPN and SVGIG (reference sequence). The whole variable domain, filled in from reference TRBV30 and TRBJ1-2, reads SQTIHQWPATLVQPVGSPLSLECTVEGTSNPNLYWYRQAAGRGLQLLFYSVGIGQISSEVPQNLSASRPQDRQFILSSKKLLLSDSGFYLCAWGKALRSYTFGSGTRLTVV.

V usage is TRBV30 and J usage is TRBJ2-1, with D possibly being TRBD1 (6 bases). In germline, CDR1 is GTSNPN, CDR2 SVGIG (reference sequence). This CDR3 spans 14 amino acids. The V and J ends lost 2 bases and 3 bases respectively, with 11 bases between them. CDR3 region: CAWSQGLVYNEQFF. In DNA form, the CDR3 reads TGTGCCTGGAGTCAGGGGTTGGTCTACAATGAGCAGTTCTTC. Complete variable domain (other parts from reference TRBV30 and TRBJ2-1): SQTIHQWPATLVQPVGSPLSLECTVEGTSNPNLYWYRQAAGRGLQLLFYSVGIGQISSEVPQNLSASRPQDRQFILSSKKLLLSDSGFYLCAWSQGLVYNEQFFGPGTRLTVL.

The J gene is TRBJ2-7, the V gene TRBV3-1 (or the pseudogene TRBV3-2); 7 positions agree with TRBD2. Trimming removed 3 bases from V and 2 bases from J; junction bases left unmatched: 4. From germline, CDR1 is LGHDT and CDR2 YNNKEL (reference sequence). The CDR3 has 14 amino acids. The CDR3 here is CASSQWTRPYEQYF. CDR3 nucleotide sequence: TGTGCCAGCAGCCAGTGGACTAGACCCTACGAGCAGTACTTC.

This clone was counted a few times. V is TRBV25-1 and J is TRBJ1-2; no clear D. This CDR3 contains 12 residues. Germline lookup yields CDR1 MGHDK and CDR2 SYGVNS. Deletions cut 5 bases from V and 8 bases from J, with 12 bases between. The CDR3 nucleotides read TGTGCCAGCAGTTCCCAGTTGGGAGGCTACACCTTC. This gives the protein CASSSQLGGYTF.

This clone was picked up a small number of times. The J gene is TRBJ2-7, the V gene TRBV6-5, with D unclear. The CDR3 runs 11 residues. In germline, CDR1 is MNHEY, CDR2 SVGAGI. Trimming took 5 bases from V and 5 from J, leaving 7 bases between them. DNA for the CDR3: TGTGCCAGCAGTATCAGACACGAGCAGTACTTC. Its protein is CASSIRHEQYF.

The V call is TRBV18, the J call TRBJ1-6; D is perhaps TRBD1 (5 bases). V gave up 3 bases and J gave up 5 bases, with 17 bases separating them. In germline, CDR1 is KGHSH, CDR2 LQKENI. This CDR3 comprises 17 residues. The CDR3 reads CASSPLPPKQDNSPLHF. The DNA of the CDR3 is TGTGCCAGCTCACCTCTCCCCCCCAAACAGGATAATTCACCCCTCCACTTT.

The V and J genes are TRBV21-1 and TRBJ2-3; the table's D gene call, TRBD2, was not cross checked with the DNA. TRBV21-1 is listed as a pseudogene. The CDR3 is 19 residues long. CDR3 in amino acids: CASIASGSLVPRDTDTQYF. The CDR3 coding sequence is TGTGCCAGCATCGCTAGCGGGAGCCTGGTGCCAAGGGACACAGATACGCAGTATTTT.

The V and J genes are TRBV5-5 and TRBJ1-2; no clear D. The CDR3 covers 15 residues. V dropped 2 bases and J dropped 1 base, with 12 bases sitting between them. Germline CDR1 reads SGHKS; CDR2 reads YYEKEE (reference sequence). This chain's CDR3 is CASSLRLSFNYGYTF. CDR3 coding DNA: TGTGCCAGCAGCTTAAGATTAAGTTTTAACTATGGCTACACCTTC.